The 25 T cell receptor beta chains listed next were all sequenced from one sample in a study of cytomegalovirus exposure and HLA in healthy donors. Primers for the PCR totalled 60 Vbeta and 13 Jbeta. Method: immunoSEQ multiplex PCR; TCRdb's copy keeps in-frame clones and lacks some. The top ten clones hold 1.2% of a sample with about 98,000 clones, about 70% of them seen once. Sequencing input: PBMCs. These receptor sequences come from a female donor in good health and CMV-seronegative.

The CDR3 here is CASSFGTSGTINTGELFF. Here the CDR3 DNA reads TGCGCCAGCAGCTTTGGGACATCCGGGACCATCAACACCGGGGAGCTGTTTTTT. The chain joins TRBV5-1 to TRBJ2-2, with a tentative D call TRBD1 (6 bases). Deletions cut 2 bases from V and 2 bases from J, with 19 bases between. In germline, CDR1 is SGHRS, CDR2 YFSETQ. The CDR3 spans 18 residues.

The V call is TRBV5-1, the J call TRBJ2-1; 11 bases map to TRBD2. CDR3 length equals 19 residues. Trimming took 2 bases from V and 3 from J; bases not matched to a gene: 13. The germline V gene has CDR1 SGHRS and CDR2 YFSETQ. The CDR3 DNA reads as TGCGCCAGCAGCTTCCTCGGGACTAGCGGACCGGGGGACTACAATGAGCAGTTCTTC. Translating gives CASSFLGTSGPGDYNEQFF. Supplemented by reference TRBV5-1 and TRBJ2-1, the full variable domain reads KAGVTQTPRYLIKTRGQQVTLSCSPISGHRSVSWYQQTPGQGLQFLFEYFSETQRNKGNFPGRFSGRQFSNSRSEMNVSTLELGDSALYLCASSFLGTSGPGDYNEQFFGPGTRLTVL.

The chain employs TRBV21-1 and TRBJ2-3; the listed D gene, TRBD2, was not tested against the DNA. TRBV21-1 is a pseudogene segment. The CDR3 consists of 15 residues. In DNA form, the CDR3 reads TGTGCCAGCAGCATTAGACTAGCGGGCACAGATACGCAGTATTTT. Translating it yields CASSIRLAGTDTQYF.

This chain connects TRBV28 to TRBJ1-3; 10 positions match TRBD1. CDR1 MDHEN and CDR2 SYDVKM come from the germline V gene. Trimming took 2 bases from V and 3 from J; bases not matched to a gene: 4. This CDR3 region has 16 residues. The CDR3 region has the DNA TGTGCCAGCAGTTTAGCGACAGGGGGCGGTGGAAACACCATATATTTT. Translated, it gives CASSLATGGGGNTIYF.

In DNA form, the CDR3 reads TGTGCCAGCAGCTTAGGCAGAGGGTTCGGCCAGCCCCAGCATTTT. Its protein is CASSLGRGFGQPQHF. This chain links TRBV7-6 with TRBJ1-5; D remains unclear. Trimming shortened V by 1 base and J by 7 bases, and 14 bases separated the two germline ends. Germline lookup yields CDR1 SGHVS and CDR2 FNYEAQ. The CDR3 is 15 amino acids.

This clone was seen just once. The chain couples TRBV7-2 to TRBJ1-2; a weak D match, TRBD1 (5 bases). V was cut by 7 bases and J by 5 bases, with 20 bases left in between. This CDR3 comprises 15 residues. Germline V gene sequence: CDR1 SGHTA, CDR2 FQGNSA. The CDR3 DNA reads TGTGCCAGCACCCCGCCGGACATCCGGGGGTATGGCTACACCTTC. Its protein is CASTPPDIRGYGYTF.

V gene TRBV4-1 combines with J gene TRBJ2-1, with a tentative D call TRBD2 (7 bases). In germline, CDR1 is MGHRA, CDR2 YSYEKL. Trimming removed 0 bases from V and 0 bases from J, with 21 bases in between. This CDR3 spans 20 amino acids. The CDR3 DNA sequence: TGCGCCAGCAGCCAAGAGGCGGGGGCCCCCTCAACCCGCTCCTACAATGAGCAGTTCTTC. Translating it yields CASSQEAGAPSTRSYNEQFF.

The rearrangement links TRBV5-6 to TRBJ1-2, with D possibly matching TRBD1 (6 bases). Germline CDR1 reads SGHDT; CDR2 reads YYEEEE. V was shortened by 4 bases and J by 5 bases, with 12 bases between the two germline ends. The CDR3 consists of 13 residues. The CDR3 region has the DNA TGTGCCAGCAGCCCAGGGACATATTATGGCTACACCTTC. It yields the protein CASSPGTYYGYTF.

This clone came up once. The chain has TRBV2 and TRBJ1-1; no clear D. V was pared by 7 bases and J by 1 base, with 10 bases between. Germline lookup yields CDR1 SNHLY and CDR2 FYNNEI. This CDR3 has 13 amino acids. CDR3 DNA: TGTGCCAGCAAGATACAATGGAACACTGAAGCTTTCTTT. Amino acids: CASKIQWNTEAFF.

This chain's CDR3 is CASGLGSRVREGYTF. The CDR3 region has the DNA TGTGCTAGTGGTTTGGGTAGTAGGGTCCGGGAGGGCTACACCTTC. The chain couples TRBV12-5 to TRBJ1-2; D unresolved. V lost 1 base and J 8 bases, leaving 17 bases between the germline ends. CDR3 length equals 15 residues. Germline assignment: CDR1 LGHNT and CDR2 FRNRAP. Full variable domain (rest looked up from reference TRBV12-5 and TRBJ1-2): DARVTQTPRHKVTEMGQEVTMRCQPILGHNTVFWYRQTMMQGLELLAYFRNRAPLDDSGMPKDRFSAEMPDATLATLKIQPSEPRDSAVYFCASGLGSRVREGYTFGSGTRLTVV.

This clone was seen only a few times. This chain connects TRBV2 to TRBJ2-7; D perhaps matches TRBD1 (6 bases). Germline values: CDR1 SNHLY, CDR2 FYNNEI. There are 15 residues in the CDR3. Between the trimmed V and J ends, which lost 3 bases and 2 bases, there was a span of 14 bases. The CDR3 DNA reads TGTGCCAGCAGTGACCCGGGACACTCAGCCTACGAGCAGTACTTC. This translates into CASSDPGHSAYEQYF. The full variable domain, with the rest looked up from reference TRBV2 and TRBJ2-7, is EPEVTQTPSHQVTQMGQEVILRCVPISNHLYFYWYRQILGQKVEFLVSFYNNEISEKSEIFDDQFSVERPDGSNFTLKIRSTKLEDSAMYFCASSDPGHSAYEQYFGPGTRLTVT.

Turning to this clone: The same CDR3 arises from other DNA sequences in this sample as well. The rearrangement uses TRBV18 and TRBJ1-1; D call uncertain. Germline V gives CDR1 KGHSH, CDR2 LQKENI. The CDR3 totals 13 residues. V lost 2 bases to trimming and J lost 2 bases, with 6 bases between them. The CDR3: CASSPSGNTEAFF. CDR3 DNA: TGTGCCAGCTCACCATCAGGTAACACTGAAGCTTTCTTT.

The chain couples TRBV4-3 to TRBJ2-1, with 12 bases lining up with TRBD2. V was pared by 5 bases and J by 8 bases, with 7 bases of the junction left unmatched. This CDR3 contains 15 residues. Germline V CDR1 and CDR2: LGHNA, YSLEER. CDR3 protein: CASSALAGGPYEQFF. DNA of the CDR3: TGCGCCAGCAGCGCCCTAGCGGGGGGGCCCTATGAGCAGTTCTTC.

The V gene is TRBV30, the J gene TRBJ2-6, with D maybe TRBD2 (7 bases). Trimming took 0 bases from V and 3 from J, leaving 12 bases between them. The CDR3 totals 16 residues. Germline CDR1 is GTSNPN and CDR2 is SVGIG (reference sequence). This CDR3 is CAWSVGGAHGANVLTF. For the CDR3, the DNA is TGTGCCTGGAGTGTGGGGGGGGCGCATGGGGCCAACGTCCTGACTTTC.

The V gene is TRBV27, the J gene TRBJ2-1, with a weak D call TRBD2 (5 bases). V was cut by 6 bases and J by 6 bases, with 18 bases left in between. The CDR3 consists of 15 residues. Germline CDR1 MNHEY, CDR2 SMNVEV (reference sequence). The CDR3 sequence is CASSQGLHSLNEQFF. In DNA, the CDR3 is TGTGCCAGCAGCCAAGGACTCCATTCCCTCAATGAGCAGTTCTTC.

This clone is a singleton in its sample. V usage is TRBV6-1 and J usage is TRBJ1-5, with 10 nucleotides matching TRBD1. The CDR3 has 14 residues. Germline trimming cut 6 bases from V and 5 bases from J; bases unmatched to any gene: 4. Germline V gene sequence: CDR1 MNHNS, CDR2 SASEGT. This CDR3 reads CASSLGQGHQPQHF. In DNA, the CDR3 is TGTGCCAGCAGCTTGGGACAGGGGCATCAGCCCCAGCATTTT.

V gene TRBV30 combines with J gene TRBJ2-7; D may be TRBD2 (5 bases). This CDR3 is built from 16 residues. Trimming took off 2 bases at V and 5 bases at J, with 22 bases between the two ends. Per germline, CDR1 GTSNPN and CDR2 SVGIG (reference sequence). CDR3 nucleotides: TGTGCCTGGAGTCCTAAAAGGTCTGCGGGTTTGGACGAGCAGTACTTC. Its translation is CAWSPKRSAGLDEQYF.

This chain connects TRBV15 to TRBJ1-2, with D possibly being TRBD1 (6 bases). V was cut by 4 bases and J by 4 bases, with 10 bases left in between. This CDR3 is 13 amino acids long. Germline assignment: CDR1 LNHNV and CDR2 YYDKDF (reference sequence). CDR3 bases: TGTGCCACCAGCATGACAGGAACCTATGGCTACACCTTC. Its protein product is CATSMTGTYGYTF.

The rearrangement links TRBV6-5 to TRBJ2-7, with 9 bases lining up with TRBD1. The CDR3 has 12 residues. V shed 6 bases, J shed 6 bases, and the junction held 3 bases outside the gene matches. CDR1 is MNHEY, CDR2 SVGAGI, per germline. The CDR3 here is CASSLTGGEQYF. CDR3 coding DNA: TGTGCCAGCAGCCTGACAGGGGGCGAGCAGTACTTC.

The V and J genes are TRBV19 and TRBJ2-5; 7 nucleotides agree with TRBD1. The CDR3 is 14 residues long. V lost 1 base and J lost 5; bases outside the gene matches: 4. Germline V lookup: CDR1 LNHDA, CDR2 SQIVND (reference sequence). The chain's CDR3 is CASSIVGGLETQYF. The CDR3 DNA follows: TGTGCCAGTAGTATAGTAGGGGGCCTGGAGACCCAGTACTTC.

Only one count was recorded for this clone. At one end, the junction sequence differs from germline, possibly due to a read error. Different DNA sequences within this sample yield the same CDR3. This chain connects TRBV4-3 to TRBJ1-6; D is perhaps TRBD1 (5 bases). CDR1 and CDR2 from the germline V gene are LGHNA and YSLEER. The CDR3 extends over 16 amino acids. Here the CDR3 reads CASSQDLWTKVSPLHF. CDR3 coding DNA: TGCGCCAGCAGTCAAGATCTTTGGACAAAGGTTTCACCCCTCCACTTT.

This clone was observed a few times. The chain recombines TRBV6-4 with TRBJ2-3; TRBD1 aligns across 8 bases. CDR1 is MRHNA, CDR2 SNTAGT, per germline. This CDR3 has 16 residues. Unmatched junction bases numbered 9, after V lost 6 bases and J lost 1 base. The CDR3 is CASSHLPGQGTDTQYF. DNA of the CDR3: TGTGCCAGCAGCCATCTACCGGGACAGGGCACAGATACGCAGTATTTT.

The V and J genes are TRBV7-3 and TRBJ2-1; D ambiguous. The CDR3 has 15 amino acids. Germline lookup yields CDR1 SGHTA and CDR2 FQGTGA. Between the trimmed V and J ends, which lost 3 bases and 3 bases, there was a span of 12 bases. CDR3 coding DNA: TGTGCCAGCAGCTTGAGCGAGGCTGGCTACAATGAGCAGTTCTTC. Amino acid sequence: CASSLSEAGYNEQFF.

This clone was counted only a few times. The V gene is TRBV18, the J gene TRBJ1-2, with TRBD1 matching 7 bases. The junction had 5 bases not matched to a gene; V was cut back by 2 bases and J by 5 bases. Germline V lookup: CDR1 KGHSH, CDR2 LQKENI. The CDR3 runs to 14 residues. In nucleotides, the CDR3 is TGTGCCAGCTCACCATGGCAGGGGGATTATGGCTACACCTTC. Translation gives CASSPWQGDYGYTF. The full variable domain, completed using reference TRBV18 and TRBJ1-2, is NAGVMQNPRHLVRRRGQEARLRCSPMKGHSHVYWYRQLPEEGLKFMVYLQKENIIDESGMPKERFSAEFPKEGPSILRIQQVVRGDSAAYFCASSPWQGDYGYTFGSGTRLTVV.

The rearrangement joins TRBV10-3 to TRBJ2-7; 7 nucleotides align to TRBD2. The J segment lost 4 bases and the V segment lost 4 bases, leaving 7 bases of the junction unmatched. The CDR3 extends over 14 amino acids. The germline V gene has CDR1 ENHRY and CDR2 SYGVKD. The CDR3 sequence: CAISGGGGLYEQYF. DNA of the CDR3: TGTGCCATCAGTGGGGGGGGAGGTTTGTACGAGCAGTACTTC.